A selection of T cell receptor beta chains follows, all from one sample in a study of spatial heterogeneity in lung cancer. MiXCR, applied by TCRdb to the 5' RACE reads, yields one record per CDR3 protein. Altogether approximately 90,000 distinct CDR3 sequences are present, roughly 9.5% being singletons, with the ten largest covering around 7%. The source material was PBMCs, sampled at surgery. These receptors were obtained from a male donor with early-stage non-small cell lung cancer. Both conserved end residues are part of each CDR3. A D gene is named only where the DNA matches it firmly. The size entry is marked missing in some rows and otherwise reads once, few, many or a size class.

J,length,V,D,size,DNA,CDR3
TRBJ1-6,12,TRBV6-4,NA,NA,TGTGTCACCTTAATGGGGGAGTCACCCCTCCACTTT,CVTLMGESPLHF
TRBJ2-3,16,TRBV27,TRBD2,many,TGTGCCAGCAGTTCGAGACTAGCATCGCAGACAGATACGCAGTATTTT,CASSSRLASQTDTQYF
TRBJ2-3,14,TRBV20-1,NA,NA,TGCAGTGCTAGGGATAGCTTCGGAACAGATACGCAGTATTTT,CSARDSFGTDTQYF
TRBJ1-1,16,TRBV12-3/TRBV12-4,NA,few,TGTGCCAGCAGTTTTTATGTCGGCAGGGGGAACACTGAAGCTTTCTTT,CASSFYVGRGNTEAFF
TRBJ2-7,11,TRBV29-1,TRBD2,many,TGCAGCGTAGGGACTAGAGACGAGCAGTACTTC,CSVGTRDEQYF
TRBJ2-5,18,TRBV6-2/TRBV6-3,NA,NA,TGTGCCAGCAGTTACAATGTTGGTCGGGGGAATGCTTGGGAGACCCAGTACTTC,CASSYNVGRGNAWETQYF
TRBJ2-3,16,TRBV5-1,TRBD2,NA,TGCGCCAGCAGCTTGCTTAGCGGGAGACGCACAGATACGCAGTATTTT,CASSLLSGRRTDTQYF
TRBJ2-1,13,TRBV3-1,NA,many,TGTGCCAGCAGCCCGAGTCTGAGCAATGAGCAGTTCTTC,CASSPSLSNEQFF
TRBJ2-5,14,TRBV5-1,TRBD2,NA,TGCGCCAGCAGCGCCGGGACTAGAGGAGGGACCCAGTACTTC,CASSAGTRGGTQYF
TRBJ1-1,16,TRBV12-5,NA,NA,TGTGCTAGTGGTTTGGTATCGGGGACGCGGAACACTGAAGCTTTCTTT,CASGLVSGTRNTEAFF
TRBJ1-6,12,TRBV7-9,NA,few,TGTGCCAGCAGCTTAGAGGGGACACCCCTCCACTTT,CASSLEGTPLHF
TRBJ2-5,15,TRBV28,TRBD2,few,TGTGCCAGCAGTTTATGGCTAGCGGAGCAAGAGACCCAGTACTTC,CASSLWLAEQETQYF
TRBJ1-5,14,TRBV10-2,NA,few,TGCGCCAGCAGTGAGTTGGGCGCCCATCAGCCCCAGCATTTT,CASSELGAHQPQHF
TRBJ2-3,14,TRBV7-6,NA,NA,TGTGCCAGCAGCTTAGTGGGCGGGGCAGATACGCAGTATTTT,CASSLVGGADTQYF
TRBJ2-7,15,TRBV10-3,NA,few,TGTGCCATCAGTGAGTCGGCAGGAGCCACCTACGAGCAGTACTTC,CAISESAGATYEQYF
TRBJ2-3,16,TRBV13,TRBD1,NA,TGTGCCAGCAGCTTTTCGGGACAGGGGGCATCGGATACGCAGTATTTT,CASSFSGQGASDTQYF
TRBJ2-5,13,TRBV29-1,NA,many,TGCAGCGTTTCATCAAGGGGACTAGAGACCCAGTACTTC,CSVSSRGLETQYF
TRBJ2-3,14,TRBV11-2,TRBD1,NA,TGTGCCAGCAGCCCCGGACAGGGGGCATATACGCAGTATTTT,CASSPGQGAYTQYF
TRBJ2-3,13,TRBV2,TRBD1,few,TGTGCCAGCGTGGGACAGGGTGTGGATACGCAGTATTTT,CASVGQGVDTQYF
TRBJ1-1,15,TRBV27,NA,NA,TGTGCCAGCAGTTCGGCCAGGGGTGGCGTGGGTGAAGCTTTCTTT,CASSSARGGVGEAFF
TRBJ2-3,18,TRBV7-2,TRBD2,many,TGTGCCAGCACCTTTAGACTAGCGCGACCAATTAACACAGATACGCAGTATTTT,CASTFRLARPINTDTQYF
TRBJ1-6,15,TRBV7-2,NA,NA,TGTGCCAGCAGCTCACAGGGCTTCCATAATTCACCCCTCCACTTT,CASSSQGFHNSPLHF
TRBJ2-6,16,TRBV27,NA,many,TGTGCCAGCAGTTTTATAAGGGGTTCTGGGGCCAACGTCCTGACTTTC,CASSFIRGSGANVLTF
TRBJ1-5,15,TRBV15,TRBD1,many,TGTGCCACCAGCCGGGGACAGGGATCTTATCAGCCCCAGCATTTT,CATSRGQGSYQPQHF
TRBJ2-1,15,TRBV9,TRBD1,few,TGTGCCAGCAGCTCCCGGACAGGGACCTCCAATGAGCAGTTCTTC,CASSSRTGTSNEQFF
TRBJ2-1,14,TRBV9,NA,few,TGTGCCAGCAGCGTAGCTCCAGTAAACAATGAGCAGTTCTTC,CASSVAPVNNEQFF
TRBJ1-2,11,TRBV7-2,TRBD1,many,TGTGCCAGCAACAGGGGGTCTGGCTACACCTTC,CASNRGSGYTF
TRBJ1-3,14,TRBV12-3/TRBV12-4,NA,few,TGTGCCAGCAGTTTTTTTGTGGGGGAAGGCACCATATATTTT,CASSFFVGEGTIYF
TRBJ2-4,15,TRBV3-1,TRBD2,few,TGTGCCAGCAGCCAAGAGGTGCGGGAGACAAACATTCAGTACTTC,CASSQEVRETNIQYF
TRBJ2-5,16,TRBV13,NA,many,TGTGCCAGCAGCCCCGAAAGGTTTACAACTCCGGAGACCCAGTACTTC,CASSPERFTTPETQYF
TRBJ2-5,14,TRBV5-1,NA,few,TGCGCCAGCAGCGCCGGTGGGGTAGGAGAGACCCAGTACTTC,CASSAGGVGETQYF
TRBJ2-5,14,TRBV5-1,TRBD1,NA,TGCGCCAGCAGCCTGGGGACAGACTTTGGGACCCAGTACTTC,CASSLGTDFGTQYF
TRBJ2-7,13,TRBV20-1,TRBD1,NA,TGCAGTGTCATACAGGGGGCGCGATACGAGCAGTACTTC,CSVIQGARYEQYF
TRBJ2-1,14,TRBV5-1,NA,many,TGCGCCAGCAGCTTTGACAGTTCCTACAATGAGCAGTTCTTC,CASSFDSSYNEQFF
TRBJ2-7,14,TRBV27,NA,many,TGTGCCAGCAGTTGGAACGGACACTCCTACGAGCAGTACTTC,CASSWNGHSYEQYF
TRBJ2-3,12,TRBV30,NA,many,TGTGCCTGGACTAGTAGCACAGATACGCAGTATTTT,CAWTSSTDTQYF
TRBJ1-1,13,TRBV13,NA,NA,TGTGCCAGCAGTCAAAGTAAGGGCACTGAAGCTTTCTTT,CASSQSKGTEAFF
TRBJ2-5,16,TRBV6-2/TRBV6-3,TRBD1,few,TGTGCCAGCAGCCCCCGGACAGGGCGGGTGTGGGAGACCCAGTACTTC,CASSPRTGRVWETQYF
TRBJ2-6,15,TRBV28,TRBD2,many,TGTGCCAGCAGTAGCGGCGGGAGCGGGGCCAACGTCCTGACTTTC,CASSSGGSGANVLTF
TRBJ2-3,14,TRBV10-3,NA,many,TGTGCCATCAGTAGGGGTACTGACACAGATACGCAGTATTTT,CAISRGTDTDTQYF
TRBJ2-3,15,TRBV13,NA,many,TGTGCCAGCAGCTGGGGACGTCCGCCCACAGATACGCAGTATTTT,CASSWGRPPTDTQYF
TRBJ2-5,14,TRBV5-1,NA,many,TGCGCCAGCAGCTTGGAGTGGGGAGCGGAGACCCAGTACTTC,CASSLEWGAETQYF
TRBJ2-3,15,TRBV5-1,NA,few,TGCGCCAGCAGCCCAACGACGGGGTCCACAGATACGCAGTATTTT,CASSPTTGSTDTQYF
TRBJ2-3,15,TRBV7-2,TRBD2,many,TGTGCCAGCAGCTTGGGACTAGCGGACACAGATACGCAGTATTTT,CASSLGLADTDTQYF
TRBJ2-7,15,TRBV28,TRBD2,many,TGTGCCAGCAGTCCCCCTGGCGGGAGCGGATACGAGCAGTACTTC,CASSPPGGSGYEQYF
TRBJ2-5,14,TRBV7-7,TRBD2,NA,TGTGCCAGCAGCCCCCGGACTAGCCAAGAGACCCAGTACTTC,CASSPRTSQETQYF